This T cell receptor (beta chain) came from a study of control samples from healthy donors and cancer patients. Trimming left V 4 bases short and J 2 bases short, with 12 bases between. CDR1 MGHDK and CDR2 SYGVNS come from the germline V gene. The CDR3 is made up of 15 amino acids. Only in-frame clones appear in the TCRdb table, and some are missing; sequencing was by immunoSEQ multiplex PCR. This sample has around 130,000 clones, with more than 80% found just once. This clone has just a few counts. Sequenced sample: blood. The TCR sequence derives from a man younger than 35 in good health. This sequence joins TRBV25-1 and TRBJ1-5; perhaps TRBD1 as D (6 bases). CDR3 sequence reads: CASSVKGEGNQPQHF. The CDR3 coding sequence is TGTGCCAGCAGTGTGAAGGGGGAGGGCAATCAGCCCCAGCATTTT.